These 9 T cell receptor beta chains originate from one sample sequenced in a study of CD8 T cells in Susac syndrome. An amount of RNA that ranged from about 0.45 to 1 ug was reverse transcribed with random hexamers. TCRdb redid the calling of the immunoSEQ multiplex PCR reads with MiXCR, one entry per CDR3 protein. The sample has around 160,000 distinct CDR3 sequences, 85% to 95% seen once. The sample comprised CD4+ T cells from PBMCs. Receptor source: a human donor in good health.

The V and J genes are TRBV3-1 and TRBJ2-1; D call uncertain. CDR1 is LGHDT and CDR2 is YNNKEL in the germline V gene (reference sequence). The CDR3 has 11 amino acids. V was cut by 4 bases and J by 6 bases, with 4 bases left in between. The CDR3 is CASSLINEQFF. CDR3 bases: TGTGCCAGCAGCCTGATCAATGAGCAGTTCTTC.

Regarding this clonotype: A junction boundary mismatches the germline segment, possibly from a read error. The chain joins TRBV2 to TRBJ1-2; D is perhaps TRBD1 (6 bases). Germline CDR1 and CDR2: SNHLY and FYNNEI. The CDR3 loop spans 11 amino acids. The CDR3 is CASSGDTSYAF. The CDR3 DNA sequence: TGTGCCAGCAGTGGGGACACAAGCTACGCCTTC.

This clonotype appeared once. The V gene is TRBV12-3 or TRBV12-4, the J gene TRBJ1-2; tentative D call: TRBD1 (6 bases). The CDR3 length is 12 residues. The V end lost 6 bases, the J end lost 3 bases, and 8 bases lay between the germline ends. CDR3 DNA sequence: TGTGCCAGCAGACAGGGCGACTATGGCTACACCTTC. Translating gives CASRQGDYGYTF.

CDR3 amino acids: CASSQEGQGVSEQYF. In DNA form, the CDR3 reads TGTGCCAGCAGCCAAGAGGGACAGGGAGTCTCCGAGCAGTACTTC. The chain recombines TRBV3-1 with TRBJ2-7, with TRBD1 identical over 9 bases. The CDR3 consists of 15 residues. Germline V gene sequence: CDR1 LGHDT, CDR2 YNNKEL (reference sequence). Unmatched junction bases numbered 6, after V lost 0 bases and J lost 6 bases.

This rearrangement joins TRBV18 to TRBJ1-1, with 8 positions matching TRBD1. The CDR3 is 15 residues long. Trimming cost V 3 bases and J 4 bases; bases outside gene matches: 7. Germline CDR1 KGHSH, CDR2 LQKENI. The CDR3 bases are TGTGCCAGCTCACCCCCGGACAGGGTGGGCACTGAAGCTTTCTTT. This encodes CASSPPDRVGTEAFF.

The J gene is TRBJ2-7, the V gene TRBV19; no firm D call. The ends were cut back, 6 bases at V and 3 bases at J, with 6 bases in the middle. The CDR3 sequence is 11 residues long. CDR1 is LNHDA, CDR2 SQIVND, per germline (reference sequence). The CDR3 region is CASRGYYEQYF. CDR3 nucleotide sequence: TGTGCCAGTAGGGGCTACTACGAGCAGTACTTC.

The chain combines TRBV12-3 or TRBV12-4 with TRBJ2-7, with D tentatively TRBD1 or TRBD2 (5 bases each). The V gene lost 1 base and the J gene lost 1 base, with 11 bases spanning the gap. The CDR3 is made up of 15 amino acids. The CDR3 is CASSLGGMRSYEQYF. In DNA form, the CDR3 reads TGTGCCAGCAGTTTAGGGGGGATGAGGTCCTACGAGCAGTACTTC.

This clonotype was seen only once. The CDR3 protein is CASSSRQIKNIQYF. CDR3 bases: TGTGCCAGCAGCTCCCGACAGATTAAAAACATTCAGTACTTC. The V gene is TRBV5-6, the J gene TRBJ2-4, with D perhaps TRBD1 (5 bases). V lost 3 bases and J 4 bases, leaving 11 bases between the germline ends. This CDR3 region has 14 residues. Germline assignment: CDR1 SGHDT and CDR2 YYEEEE.

J is TRBJ1-4 and V is TRBV27, with 9 bases that match TRBD1. The CDR3 contains 14 residues. The germline V gene encodes CDR1 MNHEY and CDR2 SMNVEV (reference sequence). With 5 bases clipped from V and 3 bases from J, the junction kept 1 base outside the gene matches. The CDR3 DNA reads as TGTGCCAGCAGTAGGGACAGGGCTAATGAAAAACTGTTTTTT. This encodes CASSRDRANEKLFF.